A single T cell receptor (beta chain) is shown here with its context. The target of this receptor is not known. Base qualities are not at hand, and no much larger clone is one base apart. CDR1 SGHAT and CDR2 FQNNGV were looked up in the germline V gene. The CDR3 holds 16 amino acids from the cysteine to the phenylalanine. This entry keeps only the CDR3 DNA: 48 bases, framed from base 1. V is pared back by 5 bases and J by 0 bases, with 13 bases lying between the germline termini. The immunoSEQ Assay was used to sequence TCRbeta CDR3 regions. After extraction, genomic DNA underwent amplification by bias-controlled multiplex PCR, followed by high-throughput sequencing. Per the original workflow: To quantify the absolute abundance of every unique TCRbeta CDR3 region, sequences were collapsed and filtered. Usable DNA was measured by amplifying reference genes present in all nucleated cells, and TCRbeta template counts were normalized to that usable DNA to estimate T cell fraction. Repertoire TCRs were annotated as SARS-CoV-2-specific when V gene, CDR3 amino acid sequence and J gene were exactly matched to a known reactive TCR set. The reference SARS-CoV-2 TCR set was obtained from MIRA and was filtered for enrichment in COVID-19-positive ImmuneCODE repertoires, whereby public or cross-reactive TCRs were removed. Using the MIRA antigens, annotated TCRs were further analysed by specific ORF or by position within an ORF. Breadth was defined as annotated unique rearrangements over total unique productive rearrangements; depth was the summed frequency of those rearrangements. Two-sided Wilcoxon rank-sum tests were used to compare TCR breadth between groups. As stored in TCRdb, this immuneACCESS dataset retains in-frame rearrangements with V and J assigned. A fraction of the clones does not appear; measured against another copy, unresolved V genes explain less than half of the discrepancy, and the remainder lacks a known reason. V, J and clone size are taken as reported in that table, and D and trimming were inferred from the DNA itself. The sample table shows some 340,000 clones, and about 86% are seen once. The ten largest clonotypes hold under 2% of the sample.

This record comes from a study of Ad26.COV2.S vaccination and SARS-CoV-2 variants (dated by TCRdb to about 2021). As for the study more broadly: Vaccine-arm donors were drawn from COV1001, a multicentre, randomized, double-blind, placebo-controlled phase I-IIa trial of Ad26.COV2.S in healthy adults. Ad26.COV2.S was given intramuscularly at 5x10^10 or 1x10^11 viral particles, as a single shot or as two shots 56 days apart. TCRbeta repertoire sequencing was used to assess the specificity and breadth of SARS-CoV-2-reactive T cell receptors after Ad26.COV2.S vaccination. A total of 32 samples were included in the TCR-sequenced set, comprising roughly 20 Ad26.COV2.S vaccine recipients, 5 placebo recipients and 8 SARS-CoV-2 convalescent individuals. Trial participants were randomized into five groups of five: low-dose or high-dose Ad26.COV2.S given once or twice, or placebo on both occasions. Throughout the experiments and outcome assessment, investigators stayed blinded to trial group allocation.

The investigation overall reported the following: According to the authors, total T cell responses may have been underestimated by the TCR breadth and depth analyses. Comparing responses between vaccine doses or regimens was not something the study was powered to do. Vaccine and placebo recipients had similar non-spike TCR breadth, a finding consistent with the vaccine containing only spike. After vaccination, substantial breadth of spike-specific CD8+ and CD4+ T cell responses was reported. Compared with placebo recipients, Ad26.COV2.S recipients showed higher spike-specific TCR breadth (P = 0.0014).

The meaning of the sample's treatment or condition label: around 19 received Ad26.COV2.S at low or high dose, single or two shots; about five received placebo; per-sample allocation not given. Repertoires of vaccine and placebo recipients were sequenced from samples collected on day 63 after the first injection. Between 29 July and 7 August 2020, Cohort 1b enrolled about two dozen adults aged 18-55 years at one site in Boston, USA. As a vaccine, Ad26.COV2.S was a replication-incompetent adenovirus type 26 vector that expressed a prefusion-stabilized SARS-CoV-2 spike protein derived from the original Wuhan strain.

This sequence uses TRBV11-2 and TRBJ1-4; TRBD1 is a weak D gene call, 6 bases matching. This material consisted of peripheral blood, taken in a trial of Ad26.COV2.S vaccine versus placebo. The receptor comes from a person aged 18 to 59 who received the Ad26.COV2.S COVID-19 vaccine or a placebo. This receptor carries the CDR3 CASSPQGRATNEKLFF. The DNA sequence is TGTGCCAGCAGCCCCCAGGGGAGGGCAACTAATGAAAAACTGTTTTTT.